The source of this T cell receptor beta chain is a study of blood T cell repertoires in COVID-19. The J segment lost 7 bases and the V segment lost 4 bases, leaving 16 bases of the junction unmatched. Per germline, CDR1 SGHRS and CDR2 YFSETQ. This CDR3 has 17 amino acids. In the authors' workflow: By means of reference gene primer amplification, nucleated cell counts were estimated. Profiling relied on immunoSEQ multiplex PCR, and the TCRdb table lists in-frame clones only, not all of them. V, J and clone size are taken as reported in that table, and D and trimming were inferred from the DNA itself. This sample yields approximately 270,000 clones, of which approximately 88% are seen a single time; 6% to 6.5% belongs to the top ten.

The sample consisted of peripheral blood. The chain couples TRBV5-1 to TRBJ2-1, with TRBD2 matching 8 bases. This sequence was found in a woman aged 25 to 39 with COVID-19, enrolled during active disease. The CDR3 DNA reads as TGCGCCAGCAGCGGAGGACCCAGCGGGAGTGGGTGGAATGAGCAGTTCTTC. Encoded protein: CASSGGPSGSGWNEQFF.